This record concerns one TCR beta chain sequence. The antigen is not known. These data are taken from a study of graft-versus-host responses after intestinal transplantation. Study in general: Grafts were multivisceral, liver-intestinal, or isolated intestinal. Recipients were all induced with anti-thymocyte globulin, then given tacrolimus and steroids for 3 to 4 years.

Some clones are missing from TCRdb's copy, which holds only in-frame ones; the method was immunoSEQ multiplex PCR. Here the sample spans some 83,000 clones, 91% being singletons. Trimming shortened V by 6 bases and J by 0 bases, and 20 bases separated the two germline ends. The CDR3 length is 18 residues. Germline values: CDR1 MDHEN, CDR2 SYDVKM. Study-wide results and caveats: Among recipient marrow samples, GvH clones were found; some appeared first in ileum or blood. Peak levels of circulating GvH clones tracked with early post-transplant HvG declines.

The sample here was unstimulated CD4+ T cells sorted from spleen or lymph node cells, taken before intestinal transplant. The clonotype originates from a human donor who received an intestinal transplant. The chain recombines TRBV28 with TRBJ2-2, with D hard to call. The CDR3 DNA reads as TGTGCCAGCAGCCCTCTTTCGACCGTACAGCCGAACACCGGGGAGCTGTTTTTT. It is translated as CASSPLSTVQPNTGELFF. The full variable domain, with the rest looked up from reference TRBV28 and TRBJ2-2, is DVKVTQSSRYLVKRTGEKVFLECVQDMDHENMFWYRQDPGLGLRLIYFSYDVKMKEKGDIPEGYSVSREKKERFSLILESASTNQTSMYLCASSPLSTVQPNTGELFFGEGSRLTVL.